The source of this TCR beta chain is a study of blood T cells in healthy people across ages. Study-wide results and caveats: The lack of PBMC sorting stopped any conclusive naive versus antigen-experienced comparison.

Comment on this clonotype: Its antigen is currently unknown. Compared with germline, one end of the junction differs, possibly owing to a read error.

Sample-barcoded 5' priming and a J-beta primer mix drove a second PCR of 7 to 11 cycles. TCRdb itself ran the 5' RACE reads through MiXCR, one entry per CDR3 protein. The repertoire consists of approximately 940,000 distinct CDR3 sequences, with roughly 50% occurring once and the leading ten covering 13%. The germline V gene has CDR1 KGHSH and CDR2 LQKENI. The CDR3 sequence is 13 residues long. The V and J genes are TRBV18 and TRBJ1-2, with a weak D call TRBD1 (5 bases). This receptor was taken from a man aged 25-45 years in good health. Sequencing was carried out using blood. The CDR3 loop reads CASAPGREYGYTF. CDR3 coding DNA: TGTGCCAGCGCACCGGGCAGGGAATATGGCTACACCTTC.